These 18 T cell receptor beta chains share one sample of origin, sequenced in a study of cytomegalovirus exposure and HLA in healthy donors. The table came from immunoSEQ multiplex PCR; TCRdb's copy has only in-frame clones and leaves some out. The sample lists roughly 130,000 clones; 88% were seen once. The source material was PBMCs. The receptors originated from a man aged 25-45 years in good health and CMV-seronegative.

This clone has just one count. The chain links TRBV18 to TRBJ2-2, with 7 bases that match TRBD2. The germline CDR1 and CDR2 sequences are KGHSH and LQKENI. The CDR3 loop spans 16 amino acids. J was trimmed by 6 bases and V by 8 bases; bases with no gene match: 15. The DNA of the CDR3 is TGTGCCAGCCCCCGAGAAGAGGGAGGGCCACCCGGGGAGCTGTTTTTT. As protein: CASPREEGGPPGELFF.

The chain has TRBV7-2 and TRBJ2-3; no clear D gene. Deletions cut 4 bases from V and 2 bases from J, with 13 bases between. This CDR3 comprises 15 residues. Germline V gene lookup returns CDR1 SGHTA and CDR2 FQGNSA. The CDR3 spells CASSSESYYTDTQYF. CDR3 coding DNA: TGTGCCAGCAGCTCAGAGAGTTACTACACAGATACGCAGTATTTT.

The J gene is TRBJ1-5, the V gene TRBV15; 7 nucleotides line up with TRBD1. Germline-derived CDR1 and CDR2 are LNHNV and YYDKDF (reference sequence). CDR3 size: 17 residues. J was trimmed by 5 bases and V by 3 bases; bases with no gene match: 13. CDR3 protein: CATSRAAGTARDQPQHF. DNA for the CDR3: TGTGCCACCAGCAGGGCTGCCGGGACAGCACGGGATCAGCCCCAGCATTTT.

The chain links TRBV4-3 to TRBJ2-7, with D possibly being TRBD1 (6 bases). Germline-derived CDR1 and CDR2 are LGHNA and YSLEER. Trimming removed 2 bases at V and 2 bases at J, with 13 bases between. CDR3 length: 15 amino acids. The CDR3 sequence is CASSQQRGGTYEQYF. The CDR3 DNA reads as TGCGCCAGCAGCCAACAGAGAGGGGGAACCTACGAGCAGTACTTC.

The rearrangement uses TRBV4-2 and TRBJ2-7, with 10 bases lining up with TRBD1. The CDR3 is 15 residues long. V lost 1 base to trimming and J lost 7 bases; unmatched junction nucleotides: 7. Germline values: CDR1 LGHNA, CDR2 YNFKEQ. CDR3 sequence (DNA): TGTGCCAGCAGCCAAGTAGACAGGGGGCGAGGGGAGCAGTACTTC. Protein: CASSQVDRGRGEQYF.

This clone was seen once. The chain has TRBV6-5 and TRBJ2-4; possibly TRBD1 for D (5 bases). CDR1 is MNHEY, CDR2 SVGAGI, per germline. V lost 8 bases, J lost 8 bases, and 13 bases lay in between. CDR3 length: 12 residues. The CDR3 reads CASRALGDIQYF. CDR3 in DNA: TGTGCCAGCCGTGCTCTAGGGGACATTCAGTACTTC.

This chain's CDR3 is CASSEGKGEGNQPQHF. CDR3 DNA sequence: TGTGCCAGCAGTGAAGGAAAAGGGGAGGGCAATCAGCCCCAGCATTTT. This chain uses TRBV25-1 with TRBJ1-5; possible D gene TRBD1, 5 bases. This CDR3 has 16 amino acids. Germline CDR1 reads MGHDK; CDR2 reads SYGVNS. Trimming left V 2 bases short and J 2 bases short, with 13 bases between.

The chain has TRBV19 and TRBJ2-7; a weak D match, TRBD2 (5 bases). The germline CDR1 and CDR2 sequences are LNHDA and SQIVND (reference sequence). CDR3 size: 14 residues. Trimming cost V 3 bases and J 6 bases, with 15 bases left between them. DNA of the CDR3: TGTGCCAGTAGTATTGAGGACGATGGAGGCGAGCAGTACTTC. This gives the protein CASSIEDDGGEQYF.

The chain carries TRBV6-5 and TRBJ1-2; 9 nucleotides match TRBD1. J gave up 7 bases and V 0 bases, and 6 bases lay outside the gene matches. Germline loops: CDR1 MNHEY, CDR2 SVGAGI. The CDR3 has 15 amino acids. The CDR3 nucleotides are TGTGCCAGCAGTTACTCCGACAGGGGGATTCGTGGCTACACCTTC. It yields the protein CASSYSDRGIRGYTF.

The chain joins TRBV2 to TRBJ1-2; 7 bases are a match to TRBD1. The J segment lost 5 bases and the V segment lost 5 bases, leaving 8 bases of the junction unmatched. CDR1 and CDR2 from the germline V gene are SNHLY and FYNNEI. This CDR3 contains 14 residues. As DNA, the CDR3 is TGTGCCAGCAGTTATGCGTTGGGACAGTATGGCTACACCTTC. It specifies CASSYALGQYGYTF. The full variable domain, rest sourced from reference TRBV2 and TRBJ1-2, is EPEVTQTPSHQVTQMGQEVILRCVPISNHLYFYWYRQILGQKVEFLVSFYNNEISEKSEIFDDQFSVERPDGSNFTLKIRSTKLEDSAMYFCASSYALGQYGYTFGSGTRLTVV.

The J gene is TRBJ2-7, the V gene TRBV6-5; 11 bases map to TRBD1. J lost 4 bases, V lost 2 bases, and 4 bases had no gene match. In germline, CDR1 is MNHEY, CDR2 SVGAGI. The CDR3 runs 15 residues. DNA of the CDR3: TGTGCCAGCAGTTACGCCGGGACAGGGGGTTACGAGCAGTACTTC. It yields the protein CASSYAGTGGYEQYF.

The V call is TRBV6-5, the J call TRBJ1-1, with D perhaps TRBD1 (5 bases). This CDR3 region has 16 residues. CDR1 and CDR2 from the germline V gene are MNHEY and SVGAGI. The ends were cut back, 0 bases at V and 4 bases at J, with 15 bases in the middle. The CDR3, as DNA: TGTGCCAGCAGTTACTCTAGGCCCCAGGGAGGCACTGAAGCTTTCTTT. Amino acid sequence: CASSYSRPQGGTEAFF.

V usage is TRBV27 and J usage is TRBJ2-1; 7 bases align to TRBD2. The CDR3 sequence is 15 residues long. The V gene end was trimmed by 3 bases and the J gene end by 2 bases; junction bases not matched to a gene: 4. Germline loops: CDR1 MNHEY, CDR2 SMNVEV (reference sequence). The chain's CDR3 is CASSFRLAAYNEQFF. In DNA, the CDR3 is TGTGCCAGCAGTTTTCGTCTAGCGGCCTACAATGAGCAGTTCTTC.

CDR3 DNA: TGTGCCAGCAGTGACCTAGCGGGAGTATGGTGGGGTGAGCAGTTCTTC. This translates into CASSDLAGVWWGEQFF. The chain combines TRBV6-4 with TRBJ2-1; 10 bases fit TRBD2. Per germline, CDR1 MRHNA and CDR2 SNTAGT. V lost 2 bases to trimming and J lost 9 bases; unmatched junction nucleotides: 10. CDR3 length: 16 residues.

This chain uses TRBV7-2 with TRBJ1-2; 9 bases are shared with TRBD1. V was pared by 5 bases and J by 5 bases, with 12 bases of the junction left unmatched. The CDR3 totals 16 residues. The germline gives CDR1 SGHTA, CDR2 FQGNSA. This CDR3 is CASSQDRGEGIYGYTF. The DNA for the CDR3 is TGTGCCAGCAGCCAGGACAGGGGTGAAGGGATATATGGCTACACCTTC.

V gene TRBV9 combines with J gene TRBJ1-4; D gene unclear. This CDR3 contains 15 residues. The germline V gene encodes CDR1 SGDLS and CDR2 YYNGEE. The V end lost 5 bases, the J end lost 0 bases, and 11 bases lay between the germline ends. This CDR3 is CASSRRTATNEKLFF. The CDR3, as DNA: TGTGCCAGCAGTCGAAGGACTGCAACTAATGAAAAACTGTTTTTT.

The gene calls are TRBV29-1 and TRBJ1-2, with 8 bases fitting TRBD1. The germline V gene encodes CDR1 SQVTM and CDR2 ANQGSEA. This CDR3 is 13 amino acids long. V was clipped by 4 bases and J by 4 bases; unmatched bases: 5. In DNA form, the CDR3 reads TGCAGCGTTGCCCCAGGGGGCCCCTATGGCTACACCTTC. Its translation is CSVAPGGPYGYTF.

The chain joins TRBV12-5 to TRBJ2-1, with D possibly TRBD2 on 7 matching bases. V was cut by 2 bases and J by 12 bases, with 8 bases left in between. Germline assignment: CDR1 LGHNT and CDR2 FRNRAP. This CDR3 is 11 amino acids long. CDR3 amino acids: CASGLRGGQFF. For the CDR3, the DNA is TGTGCTAGTGGTTTGAGGGGGGGGCAGTTCTTC. The full variable domain, with the rest looked up from reference TRBV12-5 and TRBJ2-1, is DARVTQTPRHKVTEMGQEVTMRCQPILGHNTVFWYRQTMMQGLELLAYFRNRAPLDDSGMPKDRFSAEMPDATLATLKIQPSEPRDSAVYFCASGLRGGQFFGPGTRLTVL.